These 19 T cell receptor beta chains were all obtained from the same sample, sequenced in a study of regulatory T cells in long-lasting Graves disease. For TCR beta, libraries came from iRepertoire HTBI primers and Arm-PCR of CDR3 regions. TCRdb ran MiXCR on the multiplex PCR reads and lists one entry per CDR3 protein. The table has about 660,000 distinct CDR3 sequences, about 30% seen once. The time point was: persistent/refractory GD, antithyroid drugs over 5 years with positive TRAb. PBMCs provided the RNA from which the TCR library was made. Sequenced here: peripheral blood mononuclear cells (PBMCs), sampled when the disease was refractory, from a patient treated with antithyroid drugs. These receptors were taken from a female donor with Graves disease.

The chain couples TRBV27 to TRBJ1-5, with 7 bases matching TRBD1. J was trimmed by 2 bases and V by 5 bases; bases with no gene match: 12. CDR3 length: 17 residues. Per germline, CDR1 MNHEY and CDR2 SMNVEV (reference sequence). The CDR3 coding sequence is TGTGCCAGCAGTATGAACGGTCGACAGGGAGGCAATCAGCCCCAGCATTTT. As protein: CASSMNGRQGGNQPQHF.

In this sample, this clonotype turned up many times. The rearrangement joins TRBV28 to TRBJ1-2; no reliable D call. Germline loops: CDR1 MDHEN, CDR2 SYDVKM. V was cut by 1 base and J by 3 bases, with 6 bases left in between. The CDR3 is made up of 13 amino acids. CDR3 loop: CASSLFSDYGYTF. CDR3 bases: TGTGCCAGCAGTTTATTCAGTGACTATGGCTACACCTTC.

This chain links TRBV19 with TRBJ2-5, with a weak D call TRBD2 (5 bases). V was shortened by 0 bases and J by 7 bases, with 9 bases between the two germline ends. Germline CDR1 reads LNHDA; CDR2 reads SQIVND (reference sequence). The CDR3 totals 13 residues. CDR3 in DNA: TGTGCCAGTAGTATAGACACTGAGGGGACCCAGTACTTC. This encodes CASSIDTEGTQYF.

J is TRBJ1-1 and V is TRBV6-2 or TRBV6-3; D is unclear. V lost 7 bases, J lost 2 bases, and 5 bases lay in between. The CDR3 is made up of 11 amino acids. Germline CDR1 and CDR2: MNHEY and SVGEGT. As DNA, the CDR3 is TGTGCCAGCATATCAAACACTGAAGCTTTCTTT. Translated: CASISNTEAFF.

The chain has TRBV7-9 and TRBJ1-1; TRBD1 agrees at 9 bases. The CDR3 is made up of 15 amino acids. Germline V lookup: CDR1 SEHNR, CDR2 FQNEAQ (reference sequence). V shed 5 bases and J 1 base; nucleotides not matched to a gene: 5. The CDR3 here is CASSPWTGANTEAFF. The CDR3 DNA sequence: TGTGCCAGCAGCCCATGGACAGGGGCGAACACTGAAGCTTTCTTT.

V gene TRBV28 combines with J gene TRBJ2-7, with a weak D call TRBD2 (6 bases). V lost 10 bases and J 6 bases, leaving 16 bases between the germline ends. The CDR3 length is 12 residues. Germline lookup yields CDR1 MDHEN and CDR2 SYDVKM. CDR3 in DNA: TGTGCCACGGGGGTCTCGGCAAGCGAGCAGTACTTC. Residues: CATGVSASEQYF.

The chain employs TRBV7-9 and TRBJ1-5; tentatively, D is TRBD1 (6 bases). Germline lookup yields CDR1 SEHNR and CDR2 FQNEAQ (reference sequence). V was clipped by 1 base and J by 5 bases, with 12 bases between them. This CDR3 spans 15 amino acids. The CDR3 reads CASSLGTAYYQPQHF. The CDR3 bases are TGTGCCAGCAGCTTAGGGACAGCTTACTATCAGCCCCAGCATTTT.

A few counts support this clonotype. The chain uses TRBV28 and TRBJ1-3, with D possibly matching TRBD1 (6 bases). Deletions cut 7 bases from V and 3 bases from J, with 19 bases between. Germline CDR1 MDHEN, CDR2 SYDVKM. The CDR3 covers 16 residues. The CDR3: CASILNRARIGNTIYF. CDR3 nucleotides: TGTGCCAGCATTCTCAACAGGGCCCGGATTGGAAACACCATATATTTT.

This clonotype showed up just a few times. The J gene is TRBJ2-2, the V gene TRBV10-3; 9 bases agree with TRBD2. This CDR3 spans 15 amino acids. Germline assignment: CDR1 ENHRY and CDR2 SYGVKD. The V segment lost 6 bases and the J segment 0 bases; nucleotides outside the gene matches: 2. The CDR3 DNA reads as TGTGCCATCAGACTAGCGGGTGCGAACACCGGGGAGCTGTTTTTT. Its protein product is CAIRLAGANTGELFF.

This clonotype was seen many times. This chain links TRBV12-3 or TRBV12-4 with TRBJ2-6, with D perhaps assigned TRBD1 or TRBD2 (5 bases each). The CDR3 has 15 residues. Trimming stripped 5 bases from V and 0 bases from J, with 8 bases between. The CDR3 region has the DNA TGTGCCAGCAGTAGGGACGGCTCTGGGGCCAACGTCCTGACTTTC. Translating it yields CASSRDGSGANVLTF.

Concerning this clonotype: This may arise from a read error, as a much more abundant clone is one base away. This CDR3 is CASRSGTGAQPQHF. The CDR3 DNA reads as TGTGCCAGCAGATCCGGGACAGGGGCTCAGCCCCAGCATTTT. The rearrangement joins TRBV10-3 to TRBJ1-5; 10 nucleotides align to TRBD1. Germline assignment: CDR1 ENHRY and CDR2 SYGVKD. J lost 6 bases, V lost 10 bases, and 9 bases had no gene match. This CDR3 spans 14 amino acids.

This clonotype was seen a single time. CDR3 amino acids: CASSLASWRDGYTF. In DNA form, the CDR3 reads TGTGCCAGCAGCTTGGCGTCTTGGAGGGATGGCTACACCTTC. The V and J genes are TRBV5-8 and TRBJ1-2; D remains ambiguous. The CDR3 runs 14 residues. Trimming pared 0 bases from V and 6 bases from J, leaving 12 bases between. Germline V gene lookup returns CDR1 SGHTS and CDR2 YDEGEE.

The CDR3 bases are TGTGCCAGCAGCCAGAACAGGGGCTCCGGGGAGCTGTTTTTT. It specifies CASSQNRGSGELFF. The chain has TRBV3-1 and TRBJ2-2; 7 nucleotides align to TRBD1. Germline values: CDR1 LGHDT, CDR2 YNNKEL (reference sequence). The CDR3 is made up of 14 amino acids. V shed 3 bases, J shed 6 bases, and the junction held 4 bases outside the gene matches. Complete variable domain (other parts from reference TRBV3-1 and TRBJ2-2): DTAVSQTPKYLVTQMGNDKSIKCEQNLGHDTMYWYKQDSKKFLKIMFSYNNKELIINETVPNRFSPKSPDKAHLNLHINSLELGDSAVYFCASSQNRGSGELFFGEGSRLTVL.

This clonotype showed up just a few times. The chain carries TRBV3-1 and TRBJ1-2; 7 bases match TRBD1. CDR3 length equals 13 residues. With V trimmed by 5 bases and J by 13 bases, 13 bases remained unmatched. Germline loops: CDR1 LGHDT, CDR2 YNNKEL (reference sequence). The CDR3 DNA reads as TGTGCCAGCAGCGACCGGACAGGACTACGGATCACCTTC. It encodes CASSDRTGLRITF.

This rearrangement joins TRBV20-1 to TRBJ1-5; 7 bases fit TRBD1. With 6 bases clipped from V and 3 bases from J, the junction kept 2 bases outside the gene matches. This CDR3 region has 12 residues. Germline values: CDR1 DFQATT, CDR2 SNEGSKA (reference sequence). This CDR3 is CSAGQVNQPQHF. The CDR3 bases are TGCAGTGCCGGACAGGTCAATCAGCCCCAGCATTTT.

This clonotype showed up just a few times. V usage is TRBV5-1 and J usage is TRBJ1-4, with D possibly TRBD1 on 5 matching bases. The V gene's germline CDR1 is SGHRS and CDR2 YFSETQ. The CDR3 loop spans 16 amino acids. Trimming cost V 0 bases and J 0 bases, with 9 bases left between them. CDR3 DNA sequence: TGCGCCAGCAGCTTGGATCCAGGGTCAACTAATGAAAAACTGTTTTTT. This codes for CASSLDPGSTNEKLFF.

This chain uses TRBV28 with TRBJ2-1, with D maybe TRBD2 (6 bases). CDR3 length: 12 residues. CDR1 MDHEN and CDR2 SYDVKM come from the germline V gene. Trimming removed 8 bases from V and 8 bases from J, with 13 bases in between. Here the CDR3 reads CASFASAYEQFF. The CDR3 region has the DNA TGTGCCAGCTTTGCTAGCGCCTATGAGCAGTTCTTC.

This chain links TRBV24-1 with TRBJ1-2, with D maybe TRBD1 (5 bases). Trimming took 4 bases from V and 7 from J, leaving 15 bases between them. Germline V gene lookup returns CDR1 KGHDR and CDR2 SFDVKD. This CDR3 has 14 residues. The CDR3 region is CATSEYGQGGGYTF. The CDR3 region has the DNA TGTGCCACCAGTGAGTATGGCCAGGGTGGTGGCTACACCTTC.

The table lists this clonotype with many counts. The V and J genes are TRBV11-2 and TRBJ1-1; no clear D gene. CDR1 and CDR2 (germline): SGHAT, FQNNGV. Trimming cost V 1 base and J 3 bases, with 9 bases left between them. The CDR3 is made up of 14 amino acids. The CDR3 bases are TGTGCCAGCAGCTTAGGTATGGGTTACACTGAAGCTTTCTTT. This codes for CASSLGMGYTEAFF.